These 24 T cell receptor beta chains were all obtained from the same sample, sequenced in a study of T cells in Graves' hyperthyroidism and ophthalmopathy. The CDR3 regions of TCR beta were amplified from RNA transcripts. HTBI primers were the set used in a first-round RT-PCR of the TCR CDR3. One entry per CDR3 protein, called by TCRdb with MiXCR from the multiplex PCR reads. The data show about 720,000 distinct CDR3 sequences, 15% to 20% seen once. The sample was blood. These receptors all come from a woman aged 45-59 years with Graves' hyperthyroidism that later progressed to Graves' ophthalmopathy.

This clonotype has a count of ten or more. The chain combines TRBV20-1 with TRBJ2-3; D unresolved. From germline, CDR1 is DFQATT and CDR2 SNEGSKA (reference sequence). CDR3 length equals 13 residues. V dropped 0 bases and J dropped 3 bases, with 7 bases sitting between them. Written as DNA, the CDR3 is TGCAGTGCTAGAGACCGAAATACAGATACGCAGTATTTT. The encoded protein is CSARDRNTDTQYF.

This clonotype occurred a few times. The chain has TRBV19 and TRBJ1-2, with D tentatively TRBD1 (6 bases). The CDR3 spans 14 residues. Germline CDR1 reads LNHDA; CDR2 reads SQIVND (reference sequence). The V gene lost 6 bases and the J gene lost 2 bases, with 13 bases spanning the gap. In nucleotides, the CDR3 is TGTGCCAGTAGGATTAACAGGGTGAACTATGGCTACACCTTC. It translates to CASRINRVNYGYTF.

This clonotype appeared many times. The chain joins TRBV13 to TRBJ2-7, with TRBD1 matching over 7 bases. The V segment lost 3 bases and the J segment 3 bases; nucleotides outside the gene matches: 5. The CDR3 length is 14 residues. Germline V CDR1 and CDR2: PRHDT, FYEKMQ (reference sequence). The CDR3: CASSFRGSGYEQYF. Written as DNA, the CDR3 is TGTGCCAGCAGCTTCAGGGGGTCGGGCTACGAGCAGTACTTC.

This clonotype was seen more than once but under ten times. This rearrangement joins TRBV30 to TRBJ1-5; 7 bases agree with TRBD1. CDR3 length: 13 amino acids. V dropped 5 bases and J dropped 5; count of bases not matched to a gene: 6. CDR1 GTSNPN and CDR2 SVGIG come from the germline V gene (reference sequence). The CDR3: CAWGTDSYQPQHF. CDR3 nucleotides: TGTGCCTGGGGGACAGACTCCTATCAGCCCCAGCATTTT.

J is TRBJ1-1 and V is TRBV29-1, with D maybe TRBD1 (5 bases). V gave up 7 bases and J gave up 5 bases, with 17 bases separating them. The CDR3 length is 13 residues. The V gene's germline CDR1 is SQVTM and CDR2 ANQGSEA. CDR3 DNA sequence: TGCAGCGGCACACAGACTGGGGGGACTGAAGCTTTCTTT. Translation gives CSGTQTGGTEAFF. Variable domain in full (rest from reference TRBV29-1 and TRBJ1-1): SAVISQKPSRDICQRGTSLTIQCQVDSQVTMMFWYRQQPGQSLTLIATANQGSEATYESGFVIDKFPISRPNLTFSTLTVSNMSPEDSSIYLCSGTQTGGTEAFFGQGTRLTVV.

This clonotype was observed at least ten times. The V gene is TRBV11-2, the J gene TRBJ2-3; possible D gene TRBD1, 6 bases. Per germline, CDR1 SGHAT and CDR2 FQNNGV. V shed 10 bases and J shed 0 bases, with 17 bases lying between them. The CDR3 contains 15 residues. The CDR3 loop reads CATETAGDSTDTQYF. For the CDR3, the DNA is TGTGCCACCGAGACAGCAGGGGACAGCACAGATACGCAGTATTTT.

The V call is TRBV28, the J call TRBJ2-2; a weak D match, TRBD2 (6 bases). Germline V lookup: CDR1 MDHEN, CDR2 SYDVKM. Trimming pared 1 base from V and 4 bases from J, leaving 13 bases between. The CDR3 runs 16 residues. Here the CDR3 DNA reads TGTGCCAGCAGTTTATTCACCAGCGGGTCCACCGGGGAGCTGTTTTTT. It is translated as CASSLFTSGSTGELFF.

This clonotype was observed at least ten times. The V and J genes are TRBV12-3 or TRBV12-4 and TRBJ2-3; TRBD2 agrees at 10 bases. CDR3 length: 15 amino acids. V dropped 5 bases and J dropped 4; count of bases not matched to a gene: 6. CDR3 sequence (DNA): TGTGCCAGCAGTACCAGCGGGGGGGCTGCAGATACGCAGTATTTT. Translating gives CASSTSGGAADTQYF.

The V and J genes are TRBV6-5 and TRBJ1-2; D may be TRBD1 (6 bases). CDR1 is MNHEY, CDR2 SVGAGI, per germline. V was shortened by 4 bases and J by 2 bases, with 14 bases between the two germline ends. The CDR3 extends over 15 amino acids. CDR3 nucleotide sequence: TGTGCCAGCAGTTCGCTCGACAGGATAAACTATGGCTACACCTTC. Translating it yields CASSSLDRINYGYTF.

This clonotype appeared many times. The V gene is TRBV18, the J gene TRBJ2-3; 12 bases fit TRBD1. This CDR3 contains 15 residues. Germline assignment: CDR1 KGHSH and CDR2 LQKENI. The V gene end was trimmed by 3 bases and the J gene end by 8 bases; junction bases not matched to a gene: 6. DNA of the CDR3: TGTGCCAGCTCACCTGGGACAGGGGGCTTGGTTACGCAGTATTTT. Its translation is CASSPGTGGLVTQYF.

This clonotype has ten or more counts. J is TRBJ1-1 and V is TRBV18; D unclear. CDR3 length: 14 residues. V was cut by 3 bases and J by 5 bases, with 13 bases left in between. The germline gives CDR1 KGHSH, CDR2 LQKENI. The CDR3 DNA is TGTGCCAGCTCACCCCTAGGCGGGTTAACTGAAGCTTTCTTT. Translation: CASSPLGGLTEAFF.

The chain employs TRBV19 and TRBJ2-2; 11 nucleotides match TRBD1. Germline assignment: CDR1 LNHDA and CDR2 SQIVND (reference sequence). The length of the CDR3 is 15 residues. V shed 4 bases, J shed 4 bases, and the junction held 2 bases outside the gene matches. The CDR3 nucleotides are TGTGCCAGTAGTAGGGACAGGGGGTTCACCGGGGAGCTGTTTTTT. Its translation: CASSRDRGFTGELFF.

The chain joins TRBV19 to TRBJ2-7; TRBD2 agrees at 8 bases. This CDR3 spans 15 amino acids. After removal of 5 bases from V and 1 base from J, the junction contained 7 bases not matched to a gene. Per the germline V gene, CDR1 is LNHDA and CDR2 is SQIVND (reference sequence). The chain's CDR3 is CASSPREGWSYEQYF. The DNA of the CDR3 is TGTGCCAGTAGTCCCCGGGAGGGATGGTCCTACGAGCAGTACTTC.

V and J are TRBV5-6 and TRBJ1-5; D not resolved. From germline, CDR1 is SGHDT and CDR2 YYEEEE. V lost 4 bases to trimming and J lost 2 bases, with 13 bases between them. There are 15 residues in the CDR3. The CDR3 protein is CASSPGVTGNQPQHF. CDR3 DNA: TGTGCCAGCAGCCCCGGGGTAACGGGCAATCAGCCCCAGCATTTT.

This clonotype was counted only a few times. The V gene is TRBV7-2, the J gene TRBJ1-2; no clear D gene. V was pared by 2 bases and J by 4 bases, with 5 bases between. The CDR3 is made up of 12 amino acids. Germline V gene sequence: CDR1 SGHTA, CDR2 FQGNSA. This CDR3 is CASSLTIYGYTF. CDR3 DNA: TGTGCCAGCAGCTTAACAATCTATGGCTACACCTTC.

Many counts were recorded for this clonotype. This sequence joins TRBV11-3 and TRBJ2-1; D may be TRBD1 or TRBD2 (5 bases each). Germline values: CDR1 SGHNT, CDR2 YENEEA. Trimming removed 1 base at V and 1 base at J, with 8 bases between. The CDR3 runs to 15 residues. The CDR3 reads CASSLGGFSYNEQFF. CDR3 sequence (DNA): TGTGCCAGCAGCTTAGGGGGGTTTTCCTACAATGAGCAGTTCTTC.

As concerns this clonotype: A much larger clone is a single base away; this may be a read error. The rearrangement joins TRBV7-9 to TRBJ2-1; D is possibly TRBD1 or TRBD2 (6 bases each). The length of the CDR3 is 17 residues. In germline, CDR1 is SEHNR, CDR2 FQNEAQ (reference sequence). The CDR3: CASSLALGGLSYNEQSF. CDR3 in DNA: TGTGCCAGCAGCTTAGCCCTAGGGGGGTTATCCTACAATGAGCAGTCCTTC. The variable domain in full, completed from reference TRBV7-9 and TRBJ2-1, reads DTGVSQNPRHKITKRGQNVTFRCDPISEHNRLYWYRQTLGQGPEFLTYFQNEAQLEKSRLLSDRFSAERPKGSFSTLEIQRTEQGDSAMYLCASSLALGGLSYNEQSFGPGTRLTVL.

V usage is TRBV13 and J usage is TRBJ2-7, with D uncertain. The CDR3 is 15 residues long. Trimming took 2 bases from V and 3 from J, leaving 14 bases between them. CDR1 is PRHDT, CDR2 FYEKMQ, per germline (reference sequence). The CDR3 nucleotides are TGTGCCAGCAGCTTAACTGTGGGTGGGGTCTACGAGCAGTACTTC. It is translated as CASSLTVGGVYEQYF.

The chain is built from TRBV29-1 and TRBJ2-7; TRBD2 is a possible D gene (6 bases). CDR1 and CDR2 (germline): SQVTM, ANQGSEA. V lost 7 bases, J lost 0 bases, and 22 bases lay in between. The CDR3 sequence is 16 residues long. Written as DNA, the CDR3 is TGCAGCGCCACTGGTTGGGCGGGGAGTCTCTCCTACGAGCAGTACTTC. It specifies CSATGWAGSLSYEQYF.

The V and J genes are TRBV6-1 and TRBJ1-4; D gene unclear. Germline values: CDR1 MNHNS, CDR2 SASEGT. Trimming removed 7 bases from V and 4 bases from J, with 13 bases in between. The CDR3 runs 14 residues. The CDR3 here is CASTPVGDNEKLFF. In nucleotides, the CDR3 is TGTGCCAGCACCCCCGTCGGGGATAATGAAAAACTGTTTTTT.

CDR3 sequence: CASSLLHQGQEKLFF. Here the CDR3 DNA reads TGTGCCAGCAGCCTACTGCACCAGGGACAGGAAAAACTGTTTTTT. The chain links TRBV7-6 to TRBJ1-4, with 7 bases lining up with TRBD1. Looked up from germline, CDR1 is SGHVS and CDR2 is FNYEAQ. The V and J ends lost 5 bases and 8 bases, in that order; junction bases with no gene match: 11. This CDR3 contains 15 residues.

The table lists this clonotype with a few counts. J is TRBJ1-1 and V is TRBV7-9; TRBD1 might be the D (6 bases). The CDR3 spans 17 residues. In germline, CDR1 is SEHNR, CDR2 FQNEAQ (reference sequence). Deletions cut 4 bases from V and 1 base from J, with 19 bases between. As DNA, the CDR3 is TGTGCCAGCAGCTCCTATAGCAACCGGGACAAGAACACTGAAGCTTTCTTT. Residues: CASSSYSNRDKNTEAFF.

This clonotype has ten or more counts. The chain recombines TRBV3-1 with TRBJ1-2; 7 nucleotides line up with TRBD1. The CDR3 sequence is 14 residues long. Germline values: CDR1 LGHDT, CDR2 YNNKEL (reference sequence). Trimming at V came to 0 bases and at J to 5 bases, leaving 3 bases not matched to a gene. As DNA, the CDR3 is TGTGCCAGCAGCCAAGAGGGGGACAGATATGGCTACACCTTC. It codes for CASSQEGDRYGYTF.

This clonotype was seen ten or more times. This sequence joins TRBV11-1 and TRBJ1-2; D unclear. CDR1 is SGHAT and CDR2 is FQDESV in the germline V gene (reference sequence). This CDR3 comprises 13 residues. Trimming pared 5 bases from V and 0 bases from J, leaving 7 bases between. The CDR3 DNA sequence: TGTGCCAGCAGCCCGACCCCTAACTATGGCTACACCTTC. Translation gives CASSPTPNYGYTF.